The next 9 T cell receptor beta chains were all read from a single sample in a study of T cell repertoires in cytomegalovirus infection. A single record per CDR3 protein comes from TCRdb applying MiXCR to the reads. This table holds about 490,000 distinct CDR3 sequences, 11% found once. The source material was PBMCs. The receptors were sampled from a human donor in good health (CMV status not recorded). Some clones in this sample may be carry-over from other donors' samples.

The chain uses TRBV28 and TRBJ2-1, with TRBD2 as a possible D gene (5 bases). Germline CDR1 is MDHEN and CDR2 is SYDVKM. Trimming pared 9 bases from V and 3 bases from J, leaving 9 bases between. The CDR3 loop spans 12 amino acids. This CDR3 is CARDCCYNEQFF. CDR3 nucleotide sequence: TGTGCCAGGGACTGCTGCTACAATGAGCAGTTCTTC. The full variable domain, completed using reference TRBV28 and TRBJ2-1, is DVKVTQSSRYLVKRTGEKVFLECVQDMDHENMFWYRQDPGLGLRLIYFSYDVKMKEKGDIPEGYSVSREKKERFSLILESASTNQTSMYLCARDCCYNEQFFGPGTRLTVL.

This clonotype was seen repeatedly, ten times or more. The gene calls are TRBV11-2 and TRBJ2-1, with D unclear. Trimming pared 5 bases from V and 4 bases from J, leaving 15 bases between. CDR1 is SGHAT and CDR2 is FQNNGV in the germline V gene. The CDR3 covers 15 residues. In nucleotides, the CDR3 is TGTGCCAGCAGCCTGAGCAAGGGCGCTTACAATGAGCAGTTCTTC. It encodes CASSLSKGAYNEQFF.

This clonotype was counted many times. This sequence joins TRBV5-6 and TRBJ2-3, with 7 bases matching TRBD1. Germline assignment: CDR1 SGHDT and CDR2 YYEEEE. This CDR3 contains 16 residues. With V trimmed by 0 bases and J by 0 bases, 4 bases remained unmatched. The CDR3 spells CASSLATGSSTDTQYF. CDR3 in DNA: TGTGCCAGCAGCTTGGCGACAGGGAGTAGCACAGATACGCAGTATTTT.

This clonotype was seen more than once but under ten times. This chain's CDR3 is CASSPSRGYGTEAFF. CDR3 coding DNA: TGTGCCAGTAGCCCTTCTCGAGGGTATGGCACTGAAGCTTTCTTT. V usage is TRBV19 and J usage is TRBJ1-1; D call uncertain. Between the trimmed V and J ends, which lost 6 bases and 4 bases, there was a span of 18 bases. Looked up from germline, CDR1 is LNHDA and CDR2 is SQIVND (reference sequence). The CDR3 loop spans 15 amino acids.

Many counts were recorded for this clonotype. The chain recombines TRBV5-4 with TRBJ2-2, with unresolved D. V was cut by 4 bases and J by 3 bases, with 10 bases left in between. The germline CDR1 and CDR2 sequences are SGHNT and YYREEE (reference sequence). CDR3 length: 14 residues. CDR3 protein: CASSRDGDTGELFF. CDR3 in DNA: TGTGCCAGCAGCCGCGACGGAGACACCGGGGAGCTGTTTTTT.

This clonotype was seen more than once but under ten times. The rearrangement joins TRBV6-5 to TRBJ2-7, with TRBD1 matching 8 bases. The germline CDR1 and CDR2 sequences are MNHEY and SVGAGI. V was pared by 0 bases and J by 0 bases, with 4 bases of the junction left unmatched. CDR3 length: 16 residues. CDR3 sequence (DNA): TGTGCCAGCAGTTACTCCCCCGGACAGGGCTCCTACGAGCAGTACTTC. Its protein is CASSYSPGQGSYEQYF.

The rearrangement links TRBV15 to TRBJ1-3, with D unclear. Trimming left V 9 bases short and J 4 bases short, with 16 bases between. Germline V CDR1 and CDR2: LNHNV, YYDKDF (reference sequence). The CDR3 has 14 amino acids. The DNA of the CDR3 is TGTGCCACGAGCGGAGACTTGGGGGGAAACACCATATATTTT. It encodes CATSGDLGGNTIYF.

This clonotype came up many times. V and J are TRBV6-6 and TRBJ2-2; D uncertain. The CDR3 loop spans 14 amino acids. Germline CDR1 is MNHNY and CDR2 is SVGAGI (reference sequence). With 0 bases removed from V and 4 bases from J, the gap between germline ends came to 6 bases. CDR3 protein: CASSYSGSTGELFF. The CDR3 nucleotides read TGTGCCAGCAGTTACTCAGGCAGCACCGGGGAGCTGTTTTTT.

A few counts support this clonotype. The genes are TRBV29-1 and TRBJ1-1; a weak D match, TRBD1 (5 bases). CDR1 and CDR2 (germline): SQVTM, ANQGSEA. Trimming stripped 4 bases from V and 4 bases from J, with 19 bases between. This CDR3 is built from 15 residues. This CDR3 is CSVGGSGWYLTEAFF. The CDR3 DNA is TGCAGCGTTGGCGGCTCAGGGTGGTATCTCACTGAAGCTTTCTTT.